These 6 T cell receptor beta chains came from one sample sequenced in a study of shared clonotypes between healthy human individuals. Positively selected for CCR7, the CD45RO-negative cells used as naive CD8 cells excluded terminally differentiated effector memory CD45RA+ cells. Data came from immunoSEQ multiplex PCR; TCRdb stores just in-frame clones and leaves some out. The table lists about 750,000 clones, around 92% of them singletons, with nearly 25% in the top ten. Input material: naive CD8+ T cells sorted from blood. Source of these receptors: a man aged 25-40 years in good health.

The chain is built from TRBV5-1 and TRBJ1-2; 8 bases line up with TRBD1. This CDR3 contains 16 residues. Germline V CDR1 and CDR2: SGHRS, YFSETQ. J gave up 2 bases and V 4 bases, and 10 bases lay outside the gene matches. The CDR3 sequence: CASSQAPDRVNYGYTF. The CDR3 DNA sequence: TGCGCCAGCAGCCAAGCGCCGGACAGGGTGAACTATGGCTACACCTTC.

The CDR3 loop is CASSQGSGTGSYEQYF. As DNA, the CDR3 is TGCGCCAGCAGCCAAGGATCCGGGACAGGATCCTACGAGCAGTACTTC. The gene calls are TRBV4-1 and TRBJ2-7, with 8 nucleotides matching TRBD1. The CDR3 runs 16 residues. The V and J ends lost 1 base and 1 base, in that order; junction bases with no gene match: 6. CDR1 is MGHRA, CDR2 YSYEKL, per germline.

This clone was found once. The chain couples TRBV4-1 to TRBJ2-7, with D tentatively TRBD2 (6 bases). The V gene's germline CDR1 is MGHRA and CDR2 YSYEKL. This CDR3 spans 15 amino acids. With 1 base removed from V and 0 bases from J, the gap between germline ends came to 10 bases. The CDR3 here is CASSQVGGSSYEQYF. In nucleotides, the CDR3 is TGCGCCAGCAGCCAAGTCGGAGGGAGCTCCTACGAGCAGTACTTC.

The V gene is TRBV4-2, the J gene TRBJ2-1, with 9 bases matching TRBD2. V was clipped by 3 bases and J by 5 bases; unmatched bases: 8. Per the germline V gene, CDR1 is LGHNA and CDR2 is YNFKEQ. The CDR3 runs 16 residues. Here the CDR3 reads CASSQTAGGPDNEQFF. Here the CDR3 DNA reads TGTGCCAGCAGCCAGACGGCGGGAGGGCCAGACAATGAGCAGTTCTTC.

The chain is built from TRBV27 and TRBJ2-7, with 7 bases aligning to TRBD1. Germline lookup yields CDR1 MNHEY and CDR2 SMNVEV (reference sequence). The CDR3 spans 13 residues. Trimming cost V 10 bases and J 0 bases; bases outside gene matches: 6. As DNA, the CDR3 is TGTGCCACCTCGACAGGGAGCTCCTACGAGCAGTACTTC. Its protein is CATSTGSSYEQYF.

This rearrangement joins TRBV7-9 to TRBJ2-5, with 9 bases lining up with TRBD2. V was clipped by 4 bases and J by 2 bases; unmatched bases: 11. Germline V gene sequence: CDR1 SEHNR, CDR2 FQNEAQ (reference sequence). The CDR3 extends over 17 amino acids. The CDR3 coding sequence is TGTGCCAGCAGCTATATTATTTCGACTAGCGGACAAGAGACCCAGTACTTC. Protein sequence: CASSYIISTSGQETQYF.